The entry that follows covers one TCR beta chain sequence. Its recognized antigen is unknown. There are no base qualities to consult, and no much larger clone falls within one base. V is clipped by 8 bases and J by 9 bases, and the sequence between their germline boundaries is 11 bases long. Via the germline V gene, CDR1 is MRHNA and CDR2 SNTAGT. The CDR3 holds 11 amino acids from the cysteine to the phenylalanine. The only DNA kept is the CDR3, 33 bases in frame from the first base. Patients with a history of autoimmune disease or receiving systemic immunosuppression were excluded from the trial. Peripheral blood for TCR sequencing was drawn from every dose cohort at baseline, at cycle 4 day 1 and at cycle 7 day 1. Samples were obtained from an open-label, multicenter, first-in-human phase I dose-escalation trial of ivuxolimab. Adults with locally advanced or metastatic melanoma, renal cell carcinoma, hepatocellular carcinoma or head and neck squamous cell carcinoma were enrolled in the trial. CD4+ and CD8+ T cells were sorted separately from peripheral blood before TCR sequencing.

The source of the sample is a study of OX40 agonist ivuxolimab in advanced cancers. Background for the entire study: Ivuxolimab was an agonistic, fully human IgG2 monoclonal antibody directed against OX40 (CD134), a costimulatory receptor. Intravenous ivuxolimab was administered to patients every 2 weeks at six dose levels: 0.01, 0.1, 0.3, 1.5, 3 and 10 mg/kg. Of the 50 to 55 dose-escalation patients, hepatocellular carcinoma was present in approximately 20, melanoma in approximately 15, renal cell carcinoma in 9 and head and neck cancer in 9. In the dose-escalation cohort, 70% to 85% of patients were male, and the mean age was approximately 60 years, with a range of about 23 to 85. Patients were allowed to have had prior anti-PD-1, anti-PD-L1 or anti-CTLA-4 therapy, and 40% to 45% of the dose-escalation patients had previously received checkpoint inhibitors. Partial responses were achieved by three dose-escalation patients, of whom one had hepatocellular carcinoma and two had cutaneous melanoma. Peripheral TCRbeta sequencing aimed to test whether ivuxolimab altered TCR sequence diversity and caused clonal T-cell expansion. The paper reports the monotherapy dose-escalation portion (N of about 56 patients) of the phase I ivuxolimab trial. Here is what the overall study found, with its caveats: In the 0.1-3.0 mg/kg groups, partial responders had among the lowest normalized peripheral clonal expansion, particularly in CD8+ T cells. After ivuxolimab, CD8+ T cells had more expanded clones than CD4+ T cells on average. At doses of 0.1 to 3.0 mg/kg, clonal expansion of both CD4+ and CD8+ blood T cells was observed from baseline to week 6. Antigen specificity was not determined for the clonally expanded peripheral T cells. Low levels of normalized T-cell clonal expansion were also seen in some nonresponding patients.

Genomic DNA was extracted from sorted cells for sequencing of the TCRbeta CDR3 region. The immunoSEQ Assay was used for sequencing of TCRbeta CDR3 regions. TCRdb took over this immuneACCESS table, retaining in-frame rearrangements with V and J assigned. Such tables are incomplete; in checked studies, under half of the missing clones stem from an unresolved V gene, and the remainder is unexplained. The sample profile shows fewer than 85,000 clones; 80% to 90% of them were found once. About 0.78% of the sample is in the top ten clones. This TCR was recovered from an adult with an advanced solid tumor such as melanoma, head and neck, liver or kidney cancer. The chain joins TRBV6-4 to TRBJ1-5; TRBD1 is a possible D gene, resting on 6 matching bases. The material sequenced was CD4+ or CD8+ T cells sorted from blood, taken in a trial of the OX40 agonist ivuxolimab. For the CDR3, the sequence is CASPGQPPQHF. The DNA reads TGTGCCAGCCCCGGACAGCCGCCCCAGCATTTT.